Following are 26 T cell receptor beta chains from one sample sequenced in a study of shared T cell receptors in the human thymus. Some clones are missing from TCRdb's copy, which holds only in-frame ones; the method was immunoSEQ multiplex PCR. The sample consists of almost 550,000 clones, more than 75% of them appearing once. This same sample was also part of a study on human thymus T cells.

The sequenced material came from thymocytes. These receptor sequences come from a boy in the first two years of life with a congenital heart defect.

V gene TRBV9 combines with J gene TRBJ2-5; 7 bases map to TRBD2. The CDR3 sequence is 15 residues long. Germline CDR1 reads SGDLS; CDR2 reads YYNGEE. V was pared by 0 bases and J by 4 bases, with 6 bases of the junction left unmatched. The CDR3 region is CASSVGAGVRETQYF. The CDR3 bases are TGTGCCAGCAGCGTAGGGGCGGGAGTGCGAGAGACCCAGTACTTC.

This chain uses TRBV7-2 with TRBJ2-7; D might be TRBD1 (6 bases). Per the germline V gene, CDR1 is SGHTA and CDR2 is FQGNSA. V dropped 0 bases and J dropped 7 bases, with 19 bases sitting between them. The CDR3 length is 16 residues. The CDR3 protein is CASSLAQWDTSGEQYF. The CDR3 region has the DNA TGTGCCAGCAGCTTAGCGCAATGGGACACCTCTGGGGAGCAGTACTTC. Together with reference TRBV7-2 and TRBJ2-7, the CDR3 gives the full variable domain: GAGVSQSPSNKVTEKGKDVELRCDPISGHTALYWYRQSLGQGLEFLIYFQGNSAPDKSGLPSDRFSAERTGGSVSTLTIQRTQQEDSAVYLCASSLAQWDTSGEQYFGPGTRLTVT.

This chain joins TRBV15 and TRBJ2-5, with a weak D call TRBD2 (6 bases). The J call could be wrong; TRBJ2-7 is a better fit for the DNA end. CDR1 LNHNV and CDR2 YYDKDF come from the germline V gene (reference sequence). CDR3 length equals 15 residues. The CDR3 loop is CATSREGLPVYEQYF. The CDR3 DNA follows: TGTGCCACCAGCAGAGAGGGACTTCCCGTCTACGAGCAGTACTTC.

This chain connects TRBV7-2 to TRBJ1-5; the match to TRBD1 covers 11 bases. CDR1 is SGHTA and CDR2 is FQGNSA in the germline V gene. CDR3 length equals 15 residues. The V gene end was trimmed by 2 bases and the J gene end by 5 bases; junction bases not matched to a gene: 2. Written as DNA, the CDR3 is TGTGCCAGCAGCTTACGGACAGGGGGCGATCAGCCCCAGCATTTT. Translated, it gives CASSLRTGGDQPQHF.

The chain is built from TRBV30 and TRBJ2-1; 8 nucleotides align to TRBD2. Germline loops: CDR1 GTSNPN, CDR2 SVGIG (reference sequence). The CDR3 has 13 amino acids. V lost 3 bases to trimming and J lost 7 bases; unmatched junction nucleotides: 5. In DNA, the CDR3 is TGTGCCTGGAGCTGGACTAGCAGGAATGAGCAGTTCTTC. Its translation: CAWSWTSRNEQFF.

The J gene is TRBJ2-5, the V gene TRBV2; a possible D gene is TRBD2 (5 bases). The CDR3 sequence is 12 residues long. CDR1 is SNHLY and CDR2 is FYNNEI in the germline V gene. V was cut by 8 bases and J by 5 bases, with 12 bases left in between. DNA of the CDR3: TGTGCCAGCGATAGCGCTGGGGAGACCCAGTACTTC. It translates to CASDSAGETQYF.

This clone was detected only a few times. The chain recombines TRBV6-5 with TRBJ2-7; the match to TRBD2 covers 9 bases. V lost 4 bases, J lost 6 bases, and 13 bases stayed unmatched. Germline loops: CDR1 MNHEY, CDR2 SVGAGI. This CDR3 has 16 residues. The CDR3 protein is CASSLDSGSGGCEQYF. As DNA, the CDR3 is TGTGCCAGCAGTTTGGATAGCGGGAGTGGAGGTTGCGAGCAGTACTTC.

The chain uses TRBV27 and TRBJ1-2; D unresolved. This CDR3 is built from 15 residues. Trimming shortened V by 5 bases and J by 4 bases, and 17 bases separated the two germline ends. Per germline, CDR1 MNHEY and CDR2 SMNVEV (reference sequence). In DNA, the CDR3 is TGTGCCAGCAGTCCCGCTGGGGAGACATTCTATGGCTACACCTTC. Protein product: CASSPAGETFYGYTF.

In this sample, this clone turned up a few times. CDR3 loop: CASSLFGRVVGGYTF. The CDR3 region has the DNA TGTGCCAGCAGTTTATTTGGCAGGGTGGTCGGTGGCTACACCTTC. This rearrangement joins TRBV28 to TRBJ1-2, with D possibly being TRBD1 (5 bases). Germline lookup yields CDR1 MDHEN and CDR2 SYDVKM. The CDR3 contains 15 residues. V lost 1 base and J 7 bases, leaving 16 bases between the germline ends.

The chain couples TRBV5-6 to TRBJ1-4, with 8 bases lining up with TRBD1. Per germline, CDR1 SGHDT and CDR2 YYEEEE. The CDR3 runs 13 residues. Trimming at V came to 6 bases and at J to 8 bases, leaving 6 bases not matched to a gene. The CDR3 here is CASTLTGDEKLFF. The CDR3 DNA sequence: TGTGCCAGCACTCTGACAGGGGACGAAAAACTGTTTTTT. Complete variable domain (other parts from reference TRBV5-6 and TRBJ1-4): DAGVTQSPTHLIKTRGQQVTLRCSPKSGHDTVSWYQQALGQGPQFIFQYYEEEERQRGNFPDRFSGHQFPNYSSELNVNALLLGDSALYLCASTLTGDEKLFFGSGTQLSVL.

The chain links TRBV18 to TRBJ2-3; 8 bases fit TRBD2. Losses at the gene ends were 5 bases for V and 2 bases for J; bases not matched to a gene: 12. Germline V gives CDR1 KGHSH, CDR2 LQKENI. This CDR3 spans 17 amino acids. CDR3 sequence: CASSSHRTSTYTDTQYF. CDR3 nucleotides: TGTGCCAGCTCATCCCACCGGACTAGCACGTACACAGATACGCAGTATTTT.

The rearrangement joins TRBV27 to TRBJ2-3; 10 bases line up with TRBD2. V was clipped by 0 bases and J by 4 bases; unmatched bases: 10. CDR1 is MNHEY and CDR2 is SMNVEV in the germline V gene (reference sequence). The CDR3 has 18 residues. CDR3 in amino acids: CASSLSKREGLGPDTQYF. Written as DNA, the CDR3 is TGTGCCAGCAGTTTATCAAAGCGGGAGGGCCTTGGACCAGATACGCAGTATTTT.

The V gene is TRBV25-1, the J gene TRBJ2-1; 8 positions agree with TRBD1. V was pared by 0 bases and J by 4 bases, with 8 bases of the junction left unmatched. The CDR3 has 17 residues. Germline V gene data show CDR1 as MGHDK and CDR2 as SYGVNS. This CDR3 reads CASSEYRAGGDYNEQFF. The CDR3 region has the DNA TGTGCCAGCAGTGAATATAGAGCAGGGGGCGATTACAATGAGCAGTTCTTC. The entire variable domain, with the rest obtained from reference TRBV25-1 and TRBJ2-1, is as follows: EADIYQTPRYLVIGTGKKITLECSQTMGHDKMYWYQQDPGMELHLIHYSYGVNSTEKGDLSSESTVSRIRTEHFPLTLESARPSHTSQYLCASSEYRAGGDYNEQFFGPGTRLTVL.

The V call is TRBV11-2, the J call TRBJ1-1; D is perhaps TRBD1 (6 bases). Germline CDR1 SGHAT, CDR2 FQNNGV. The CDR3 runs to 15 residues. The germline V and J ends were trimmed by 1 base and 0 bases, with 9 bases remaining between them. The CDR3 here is CASSLGTELNTEAFF. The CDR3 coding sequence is TGTGCCAGCAGCTTAGGGACAGAGCTGAACACTGAAGCTTTCTTT.

The CDR3 region has the DNA TGTGCCAGCAGCGTAGCCCAGCGGGAGGAGCGCGATACGCAGTATTTT. Protein sequence: CASSVAQREERDTQYF. This chain links TRBV9 with TRBJ2-3, with 9 bases identical to TRBD2. V was pared by 0 bases and J by 6 bases, with 8 bases of the junction left unmatched. The CDR3 covers 16 residues. Germline CDR1 is SGDLS and CDR2 is YYNGEE. Full variable domain (rest looked up from reference TRBV9 and TRBJ2-3): DSGVTQTPKHLITATGQRVTLRCSPRSGDLSVYWYQQSLDQGLQFLIQYYNGEERAKGNILERFSAQQFPDLHSELNLSSLELGDSALYFCASSVAQREERDTQYFGPGTRLTVL.

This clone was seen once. The CDR3 sequence is CASRGGVYEQYF. The CDR3 DNA reads as TGTGCCAGTAGGGGAGGGGTCTACGAGCAGTACTTC. This chain connects TRBV19 to TRBJ2-7; 7 positions match TRBD2. The V gene's germline CDR1 is LNHDA and CDR2 SQIVND (reference sequence). With V trimmed by 6 bases and J by 3 bases, 2 bases remained unmatched. The CDR3 contains 12 residues.

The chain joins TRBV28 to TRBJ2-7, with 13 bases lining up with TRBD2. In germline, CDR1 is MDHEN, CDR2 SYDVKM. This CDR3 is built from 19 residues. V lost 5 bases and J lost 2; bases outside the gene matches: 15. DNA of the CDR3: TGTGCCAGCAGTCGGATCACTAGCGGGAGGGCCAAACTGACCTACGAGCAGTACTTC. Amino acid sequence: CASSRITSGRAKLTYEQYF.

The CDR3 DNA is TGTGCCAGCAGCCCCCTCCGTACGGGAGTGGATGAGCAGTTCTTC. Residues: CASSPLRTGVDEQFF. The chain links TRBV14 to TRBJ2-1; D perhaps matches TRBD2 (6 bases). V lost 4 bases, J lost 8 bases, and 18 bases lay in between. The CDR3 loop spans 15 amino acids. Germline-derived CDR1 and CDR2 are SGHDN and FVKESK. The full variable domain, with the rest looked up from reference TRBV14 and TRBJ2-1, is EAGVTQFPSHSVIEKGQTVTLRCDPISGHDNLYWYRRVMGKEIKFLLHFVKESKQDESGMPNNRFLAERTGGTYSTLKVQPAELEDSGVYFCASSPLRTGVDEQFFGPGTRLTVL.

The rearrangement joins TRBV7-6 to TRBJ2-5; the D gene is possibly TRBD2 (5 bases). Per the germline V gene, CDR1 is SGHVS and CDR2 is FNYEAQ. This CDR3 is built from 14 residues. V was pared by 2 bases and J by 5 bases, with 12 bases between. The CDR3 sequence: CASSLTSALETQYF. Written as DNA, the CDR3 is TGTGCCAGCAGCTTAACTAGTGCCTTGGAGACCCAGTACTTC.

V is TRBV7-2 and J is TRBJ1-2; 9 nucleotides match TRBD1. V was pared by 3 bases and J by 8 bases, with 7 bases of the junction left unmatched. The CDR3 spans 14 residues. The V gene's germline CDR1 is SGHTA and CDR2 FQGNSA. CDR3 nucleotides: TGTGCCAGCAGCTTGACAGGGGGTTTGGGGGGCTACACCTTC. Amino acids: CASSLTGGLGGYTF.

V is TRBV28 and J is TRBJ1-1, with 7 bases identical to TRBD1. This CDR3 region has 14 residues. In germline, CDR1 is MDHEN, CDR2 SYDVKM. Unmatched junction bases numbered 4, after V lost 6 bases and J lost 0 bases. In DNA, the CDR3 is TGTGCCAGCAGAACGGGACAGCTGAACACTGAAGCTTTCTTT. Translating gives CASRTGQLNTEAFF.

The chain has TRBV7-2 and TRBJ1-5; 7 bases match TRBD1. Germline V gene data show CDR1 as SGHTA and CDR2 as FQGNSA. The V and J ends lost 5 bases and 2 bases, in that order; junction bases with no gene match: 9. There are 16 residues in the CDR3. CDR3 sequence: CASSLRQGNGNQPQHF. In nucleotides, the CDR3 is TGTGCCAGCAGCCTCAGACAGGGCAACGGCAATCAGCCCCAGCATTTT. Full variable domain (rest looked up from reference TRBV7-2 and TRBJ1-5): GAGVSQSPSNKVTEKGKDVELRCDPISGHTALYWYRQSLGQGLEFLIYFQGNSAPDKSGLPSDRFSAERTGGSVSTLTIQRTQQEDSAVYLCASSLRQGNGNQPQHFGDGTRLSIL.

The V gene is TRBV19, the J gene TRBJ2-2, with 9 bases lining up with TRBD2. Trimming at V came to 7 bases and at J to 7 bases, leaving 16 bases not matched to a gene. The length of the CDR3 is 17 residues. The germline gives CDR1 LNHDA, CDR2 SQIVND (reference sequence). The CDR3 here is CASTKQESGRSGGELFF. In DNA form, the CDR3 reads TGTGCCAGTACCAAACAGGAAAGCGGGAGGTCGGGCGGGGAGCTGTTTTTT.

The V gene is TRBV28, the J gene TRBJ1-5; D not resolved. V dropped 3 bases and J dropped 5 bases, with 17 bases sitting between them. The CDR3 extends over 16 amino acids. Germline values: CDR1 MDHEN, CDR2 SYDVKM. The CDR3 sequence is CASSFGVAGYYQPQHF. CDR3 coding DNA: TGTGCCAGCAGTTTTGGAGTGGCGGGGTATTATCAGCCCCAGCATTTT. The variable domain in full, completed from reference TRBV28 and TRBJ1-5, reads DVKVTQSSRYLVKRTGEKVFLECVQDMDHENMFWYRQDPGLGLRLIYFSYDVKMKEKGDIPEGYSVSREKKERFSLILESASTNQTSMYLCASSFGVAGYYQPQHFGDGTRLSIL.

For the CDR3, the DNA is TGCGCCAGCAGCTTGGTCCATTACACTGAAGCTTTCTTT. It is translated as CASSLVHYTEAFF. This chain uses TRBV5-1 with TRBJ1-1; unclear D gene. V dropped 0 bases and J dropped 3 bases, with 6 bases sitting between them. Germline V CDR1 and CDR2: SGHRS, YFSETQ. This CDR3 has 13 amino acids.

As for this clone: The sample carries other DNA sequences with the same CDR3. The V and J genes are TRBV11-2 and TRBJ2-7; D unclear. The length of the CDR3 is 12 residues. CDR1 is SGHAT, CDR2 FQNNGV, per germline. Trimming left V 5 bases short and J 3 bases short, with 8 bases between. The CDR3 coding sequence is TGTGCCAGCAGCCCGTCTAGCTACGAGCAGTACTTC. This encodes CASSPSSYEQYF. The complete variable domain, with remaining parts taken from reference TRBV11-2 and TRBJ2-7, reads EAGVAQSPRYKIIEKRQSVAFWCNPISGHATLYWYQQILGQGPKLLIQFQNNGVVDDSQLPKDRFSAERLKGVDSTLKIQPAKLEDSAVYLCASSPSSYEQYFGPGTRLTVT.